This T cell receptor beta chain was identified in a study of cytomegalovirus exposure and HLA in healthy donors. The study's findings and limits: In an earlier analysis, in approximately 630 donors, most V segments appeared productive either ~90% or ~30% of the time. A highly shared variant cluster was judged a likely technical artifact. DRB1 showed the most TCR associations and HLA-C the fewest in a later analysis, as rates varied by HLA locus.

The PCR had 60 Vbeta and 13 Jbeta primers. The method was immunoSEQ multiplex PCR; TCRdb's version includes in-frame clones alone and lacks a portion of them. Seen here are over 110,000 clones, 75% to 80% observed once, and the top ten hold about 6.8%. As to this clone: Its antigen is still unknown.

Trimming took 8 bases from V and 7 from J, leaving 18 bases between them. In germline, CDR1 is MDHEN, CDR2 SYDVKM. The CDR3 is made up of 14 amino acids. V and J are TRBV28 and TRBJ2-1; weak D call: TRBD1 (6 bases). The sample comprised PBMCs. The origin of this receptor is a woman in her thirties or forties in good health and CMV-seropositive. In DNA form, the CDR3 reads TGTGCCAGCGCACCCAGGGGAAAGGCTAATGAGCAGTTCTTC. It is translated as CASAPRGKANEQFF.